This TCR beta chain comes out of a study of PD-1 blockade in mismatch repair-deficient tumors (dated by TCRdb to 2017 to 2019). As for the study more broadly: Between September 2013 and 2016, the trial enrolled roughly 80 consecutive patients with approximately 12 types of mismatch repair-deficient cancer, all of whom had received prior treatment and were progressing. Tumor-associated T cell clones in the peripheral blood of patients responding to PD-1 blockade were tracked using deep sequencing of TCR CDR3 regions. The research as a whole found: Clones residing in the tumor, which were often undetectable in blood before treatment, expanded quickly after pembrolizumab and then contracted, generally before radiologic responses.

A word on this clone: No antigen is known for it. Within one base of it there is no much larger clone, and no base qualities were kept.

Mismatch repair deficiency in every enrolled patient was established by polymerase chain reaction or immunohistochemistry. Three patients who responded to pembrolizumab therapy underwent TCR sequencing. The phase II trial prospectively evaluated PD-1 blockade with pembrolizumab in advanced mismatch repair-deficient cancers, independent of tissue of origin. Peripheral blood T cell samples were serially collected before and at multiple times after PD-1 blockade was started. Blood sampling times were reported as weeks after the first pembrolizumab dose. V is pruned by 1 base and J by 1 base, leaving 3 bases of the junction without a gene match. In the germline V gene (reference sequence), CDR1 corresponds to SEHNR and CDR2 to FQNEAQ. The CDR3 starts with the cysteine, ends with the phenylalanine, and has 15 residues. Solely the CDR3 DNA is kept, with 45 bases framed from the first base. Receptors were amplified or captured by the immunoSEQ multiplex PCR assay. What TCRdb holds here is the immuneACCESS table cut down to in-frame rearrangements. Part of the clones is not present; checked against another copy, under half of the missing clones reflect an unresolved V gene, and the others are unexplained. The sample table records over 30,000 clones; approximately 84% of these occur just once. Of the sample, 3% to 4% falls within the top ten clones.

The source material was PBMCs, sampled around 6 weeks after starting pembrolizumab. The V and J genes are TRBV7-9 and TRBJ1-1, and 7 junctional nucleotides match TRBD1. The receptor was derived from an adult with mismatch repair-deficient cancer. The CDR3 is CASSLGDSPNTEAFF. The nucleotide sequence reads as follows: TGTGCCAGCAGCTTAGGGGACAGCCCGAACACTGAAGCTTTCTTT. Full variable domain (CDR3 extended with the reference TRBV7-9 and TRBJ1-1 proteins): DTGVSQNPRHKITKRGQNVTFRCDPISEHNRLYWYRQTLGQGPEFLTYFQNEAQLEKSRLLSDRFSAERPKGSFSTLEIQRTEQGDSAMYLCASSLGDSPNTEAFFGQGTRLTVV.